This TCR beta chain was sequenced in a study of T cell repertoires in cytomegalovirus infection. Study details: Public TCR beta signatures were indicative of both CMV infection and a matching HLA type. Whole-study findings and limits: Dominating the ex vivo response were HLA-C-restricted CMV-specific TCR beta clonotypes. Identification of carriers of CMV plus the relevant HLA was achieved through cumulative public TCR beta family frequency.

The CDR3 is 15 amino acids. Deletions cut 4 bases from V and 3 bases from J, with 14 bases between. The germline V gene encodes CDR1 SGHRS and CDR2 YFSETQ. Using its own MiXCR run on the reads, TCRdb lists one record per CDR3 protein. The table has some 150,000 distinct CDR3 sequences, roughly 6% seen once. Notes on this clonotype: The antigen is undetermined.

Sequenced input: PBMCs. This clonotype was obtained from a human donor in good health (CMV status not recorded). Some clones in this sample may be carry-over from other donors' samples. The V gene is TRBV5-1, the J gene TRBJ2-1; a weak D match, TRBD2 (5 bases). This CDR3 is CASSPNPGDYNEQFF. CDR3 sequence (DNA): TGCGCCAGCAGCCCCAACCCCGGGGACTACAATGAGCAGTTCTTC.